The rows below give T cell receptor beta chains drawn from one sample of a study of CD8+CD57+ T cells in acquired aplastic anemia. TCRdb re-called the reads with MiXCR, one entry per CDR3 protein. Seen here are 150,000 to 200,000 distinct CDR3 sequences, roughly 48% observed once, and the top ten hold less than 3%. Sequenced material: sorted CD4+, CD8+, or CD8+CD57+ T cells (not recorded which) from PBMCs. The receptors derive from a human donor with aplastic anemia. CDR3s include the opening cysteine and the closing phenylalanine or tryptophan. Fields, in order: J gene, clone size, V gene, D gene, CDR3 protein, CDR3 DNA. The D gene is left open where the match is weak. Clone size, where shown, is once, few, many, or a class for clones that have expanded.

>TRBJ2-7|many|TRBV10-3|TRBD1
CAITRQGVSDEQYF
TGTGCCATCACCCGACAGGGTGTGTCTGACGAGCAGTACTTC
>TRBJ2-7|many|TRBV5-1|-
CASSFTGKEQYF
TGCGCCAGCAGCTTTACAGGTAAAGAGCAGTACTTC
>TRBJ1-4|-|TRBV30|-
CAWRGPNEKLFF
TGTGCCTGGAGGGGGCCGAATGAAAAACTGTTTTTT
>TRBJ1-1|many|TRBV30|-
CAWTGADWTEAFF
TGTGCCTGGACAGGGGCGGATTGGACTGAAGCTTTCTTT
>TRBJ2-7|many|TRBV2|-
CASNRGLGNYEQYF
TGTGCCAGCAACCGGGGCCTAGGAAACTACGAGCAGTACTTC
>TRBJ2-5|many|TRBV25-1|TRBD1
CASSESLKQGAGETQYF
TGTGCCAGCAGTGAATCCCTCAAGCAGGGGGCCGGAGAGACCCAGTACTTC
>TRBJ2-7|many|TRBV7-2|TRBD2
CASSPTGLAGGEQYF
TGTGCCAGCAGCCCAACCGGACTAGCGGGAGGCGAGCAGTACTTC
>TRBJ2-5|-|TRBV7-2|-
CASSLAMLETQYF
TGTGCCAGCAGCTTAGCGATGTTGGAGACCCAGTACTTC
>TRBJ1-2|-|TRBV2|-
CASSSSTTGLGGYTF
TGTGCCAGCAGTTCAAGCACTACAGGGCTCGGTGGCTACACCTTC
>TRBJ2-7|many|TRBV20-1|TRBD2
CSARPLTSGSTGEQYF
TGCAGTGCTAGACCACTGACTAGCGGGTCGACGGGGGAGCAGTACTTC
>TRBJ2-1|-|TRBV5-1|TRBD1
CASSPGDSSYNEQFF
TGCGCCAGCAGCCCAGGGGACAGCTCCTACAATGAGCAGTTCTTC
>TRBJ2-1|many|TRBV4-2|TRBD2
CASSTSLAGDYNEQFF
TGTGCCAGCAGCACGAGTTTAGCGGGAGACTACAATGAGCAGTTCTTC
>TRBJ2-7|many|TRBV2|-
CASIGYDTRTFYEQYF
TGTGCCAGCATCGGCTACGACACACGGACCTTCTACGAGCAGTACTTC